Sequencing of this TCR beta chain was carried out in a study of vaccination effects on CD4 cells after COVID-19. Germline V gives CDR1 KGHSH, CDR2 LQKENI. The V end was cut by 4 bases, the J end by 3 bases, with 7 bases between. The CDR3 consists of 12 residues. Sequencing in the ViraFEST assay came after antigen-specific CD4+ T cells had been expanded with viral peptide pools, which were used to stimulate PBMC. The authors isolated CD4+ T cells after more than eight days of culture. Documented for the person is a PCR-confirmed SARS-CoV-2 infection occurring between March and December 2020. Participants received two doses of either the BNT162b2 or mRNA-1273 vaccine. The table came from immunoSEQ multiplex PCR; TCRdb's copy has only in-frame clones and leaves some out. The repertoire includes under 15,000 clones, roughly 78% of them detected once, and less than 35% sits in the top ten. Of note for this clone: Its antigen remains unidentified.

The rearrangement links TRBV18 to TRBJ2-7; TRBD1 is a possible D gene (5 bases). The clonotype originates from a human donor who had a prior SARS-CoV-2 infection. The input for sequencing was CD4+ T cells from PBMCs cultured with HCoV-NL63 spike peptides, taken after COVID-19 vaccination. CDR3 loop: CASSLQDYEQYF. CDR3 nucleotide sequence: TGTGCCAGCTCACTACAGGACTACGAGCAGTACTTC.